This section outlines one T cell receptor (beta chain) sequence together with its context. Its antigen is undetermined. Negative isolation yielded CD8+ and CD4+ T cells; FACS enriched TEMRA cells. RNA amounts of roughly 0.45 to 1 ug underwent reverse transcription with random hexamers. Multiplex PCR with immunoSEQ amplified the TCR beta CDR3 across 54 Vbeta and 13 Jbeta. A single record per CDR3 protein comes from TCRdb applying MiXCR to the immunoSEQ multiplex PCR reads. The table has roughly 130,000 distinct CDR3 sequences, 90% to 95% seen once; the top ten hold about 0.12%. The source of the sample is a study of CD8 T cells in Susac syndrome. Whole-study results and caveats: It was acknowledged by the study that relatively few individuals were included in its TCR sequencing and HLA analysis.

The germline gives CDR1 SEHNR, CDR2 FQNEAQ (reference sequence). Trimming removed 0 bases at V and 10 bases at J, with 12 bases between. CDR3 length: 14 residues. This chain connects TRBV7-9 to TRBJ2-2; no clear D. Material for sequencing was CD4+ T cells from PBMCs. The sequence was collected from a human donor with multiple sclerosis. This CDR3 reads CASSLAAHVLELFF. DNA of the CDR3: TGTGCCAGCAGCTTAGCGGCCCACGTGCTGGAGCTGTTTTTT.